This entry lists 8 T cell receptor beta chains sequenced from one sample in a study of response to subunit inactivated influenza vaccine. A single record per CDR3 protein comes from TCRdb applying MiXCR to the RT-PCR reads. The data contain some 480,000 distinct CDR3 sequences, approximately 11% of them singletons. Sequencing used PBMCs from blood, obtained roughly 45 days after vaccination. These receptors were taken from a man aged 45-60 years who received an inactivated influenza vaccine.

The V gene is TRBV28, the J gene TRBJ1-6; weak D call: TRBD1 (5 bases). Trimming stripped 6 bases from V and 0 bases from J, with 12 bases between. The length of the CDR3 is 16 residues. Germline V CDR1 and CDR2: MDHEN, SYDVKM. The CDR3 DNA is TGTGCCAGCAGCTGGGACGGATACTCCTATAATTCACCCCTCCACTTT. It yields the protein CASSWDGYSYNSPLHF.

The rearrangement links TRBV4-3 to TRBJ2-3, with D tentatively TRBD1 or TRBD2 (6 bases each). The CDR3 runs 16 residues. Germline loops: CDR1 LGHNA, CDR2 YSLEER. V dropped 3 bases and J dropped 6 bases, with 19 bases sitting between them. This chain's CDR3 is CASSQRGHSNADTQYF. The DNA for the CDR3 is TGCGCCAGCAGCCAGCGGGGACATAGCAATGCGGATACGCAGTATTTT.

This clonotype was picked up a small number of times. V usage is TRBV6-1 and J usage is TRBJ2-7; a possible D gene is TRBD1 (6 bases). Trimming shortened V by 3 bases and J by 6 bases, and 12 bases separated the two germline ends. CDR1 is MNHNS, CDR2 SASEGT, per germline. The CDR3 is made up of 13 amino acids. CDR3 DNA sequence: TGTGCCAGCAGTGACTGGACAGCGGCCGAGCAGTACTTC. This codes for CASSDWTAAEQYF.

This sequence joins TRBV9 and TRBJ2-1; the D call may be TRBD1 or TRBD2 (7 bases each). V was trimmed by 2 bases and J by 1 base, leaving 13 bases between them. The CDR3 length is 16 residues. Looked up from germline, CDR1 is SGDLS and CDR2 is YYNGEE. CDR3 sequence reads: CASSVGGGQSYNEQFF. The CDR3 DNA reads TGTGCCAGCAGCGTTGGGGGGGGACAGTCCTACAATGAGCAGTTCTTC.

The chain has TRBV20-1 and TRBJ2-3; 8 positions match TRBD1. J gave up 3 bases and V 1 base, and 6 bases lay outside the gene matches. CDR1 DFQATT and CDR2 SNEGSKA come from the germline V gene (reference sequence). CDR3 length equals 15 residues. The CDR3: CSARVNRGSTDTQYF. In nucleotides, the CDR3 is TGCAGTGCTAGAGTAAACAGGGGGTCGACAGATACGCAGTATTTT.

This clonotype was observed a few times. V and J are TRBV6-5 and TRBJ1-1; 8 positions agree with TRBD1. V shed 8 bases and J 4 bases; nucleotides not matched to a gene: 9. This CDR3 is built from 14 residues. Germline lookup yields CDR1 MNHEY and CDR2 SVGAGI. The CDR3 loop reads CASGYRGVGTEAFF. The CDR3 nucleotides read TGTGCCAGCGGATACAGGGGGGTGGGCACTGAAGCTTTCTTT.

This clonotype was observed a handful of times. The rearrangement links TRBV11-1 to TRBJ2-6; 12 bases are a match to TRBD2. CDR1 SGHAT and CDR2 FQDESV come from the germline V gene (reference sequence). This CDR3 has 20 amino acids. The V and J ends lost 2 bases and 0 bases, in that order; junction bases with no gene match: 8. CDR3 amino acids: CASSLPDGLAGSSGANVLTF. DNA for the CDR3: TGTGCCAGCAGCTTACCAGATGGACTAGCGGGGAGCTCTGGGGCCAACGTCCTGACTTTC.

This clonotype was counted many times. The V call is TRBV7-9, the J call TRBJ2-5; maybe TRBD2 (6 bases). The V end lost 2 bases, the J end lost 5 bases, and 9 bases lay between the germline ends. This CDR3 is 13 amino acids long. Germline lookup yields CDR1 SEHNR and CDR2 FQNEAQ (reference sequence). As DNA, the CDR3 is TGTGCCAGCAGCTTACTCGGGACTGAGACCCAGTACTTC. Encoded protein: CASSLLGTETQYF.